The 29 T cell receptor beta chains presented below share a single source sample, sequenced in a study of T cell responses to AZD1222 COVID-19 vaccine (dated by TCRdb to about 2021). The protocol used for the library was the immunoSEQ multiplex PCR assay. TCRdb mirrors the immuneACCESS table, restricted to in-frame sequences. Some clones are absent from its copies; in checked studies, under half trace to an unresolved V gene, and the reason for the others is unknown. This sample is represented by 100,000 or so clones; 82% of them were singletons. Around 5% of the sample goes to the ten largest clones. This specimen's time point label, per the study, means: baseline before first vaccination. The specimen comprised peripheral blood, sampled on day 0 of AZD1222 vaccination. The receptors shown here come from an adult in good health.

The chain is built from TRBV19 and TRBJ1-1; D might be TRBD1 (6 bases). V shed 3 bases and J shed 5 bases, with 13 bases lying between them. Germline assignment: CDR1 LNHDA and CDR2 SQIVND (reference sequence). The CDR3 consists of 14 residues. As DNA, the CDR3 is TGTGCCAGTAGTATCCTGGGTCAGGGGACTGAAGCTTTCTTT. Its translation is CASSILGQGTEAFF. Complete variable domain (other parts from reference TRBV19 and TRBJ1-1): DGGITQSPKYLFRKEGQNVTLSCEQNLNHDAMYWYRQDPGQGLRLIYYSQIVNDFQKGDIAEGYSVSREKKESFPLTVTSAQKNPTAFYLCASSILGQGTEAFFGQGTRLTVV.

CDR3 in DNA: TGTGCCACCAGCAAAACACTAAGGGCTGACGGCTACACCTTC. Protein product: CATSKTLRADGYTF. The chain recombines TRBV15 with TRBJ1-2; D is unclear. Trimming took 4 bases from V and 8 from J, leaving 17 bases between them. The CDR3 covers 14 residues. CDR1 and CDR2 (germline): LNHNV, YYDKDF (reference sequence).

This clone has only a few counts. The genes are TRBV6-1 and TRBJ2-7; 9 bases are shared with TRBD2. Germline values: CDR1 MNHNS, CDR2 SASEGT. The V gene end was trimmed by 3 bases and the J gene end by 0 bases; junction bases not matched to a gene: 3. The CDR3 length is 15 residues. The CDR3 bases are TGTGCCAGCAGTGAGCTAGCGGGGAGCTCCTACGAGCAGTACTTC. Encoded protein: CASSELAGSSYEQYF.

The rearrangement joins TRBV7-9 to TRBJ1-6; 8 nucleotides align to TRBD1. This CDR3 comprises 17 residues. Germline assignment: CDR1 SEHNR and CDR2 FQNEAQ (reference sequence). Losses at the gene ends were 4 bases for V and 4 bases for J; bases not matched to a gene: 9. CDR3 in amino acids: CASSWQPGTGYNSPLHF. The DNA for the CDR3 is TGTGCCAGCAGCTGGCAGCCTGGGACAGGATATAATTCACCCCTCCACTTT.

The V and J genes are TRBV2 and TRBJ1-2, with 8 nucleotides matching TRBD1. CDR3 length: 11 residues. Germline trimming cut 8 bases from V and 5 bases from J; bases unmatched to any gene: 1. Germline CDR1 SNHLY, CDR2 FYNNEI. Written as DNA, the CDR3 is TGTGCCAGCGGGACAGGTTATGGCTACACCTTC. This translates into CASGTGYGYTF.

The rearrangement joins TRBV2 to TRBJ1-1; a weak D match, TRBD1 (6 bases). There are 13 residues in the CDR3. V lost 7 bases and J lost 2, with 11 bases in between. Germline V gives CDR1 SNHLY, CDR2 FYNNEI. CDR3 DNA sequence: TGTGCCAGCAACACCGGGACAAACACTGAAGCTTTCTTT. Protein: CASNTGTNTEAFF.

This clone was recorded only once. V and J are TRBV7-6 and TRBJ2-6; TRBD1 aligns across 7 bases. Germline CDR1 SGHVS, CDR2 FNYEAQ. J gave up 0 bases and V 5 bases, and 7 bases lay outside the gene matches. This CDR3 comprises 17 residues. The CDR3: CASSLQGLSSGANVLTF. The DNA of the CDR3 is TGTGCCAGCAGCCTACAGGGGCTTAGCTCTGGGGCCAACGTCCTGACTTTC.

Concerning this clone: At the DNA level, this CDR3 is encoded by other sequences in the same sample as well. The CDR3 sequence: CASSLGSGGRFTGELFF. For the CDR3, the DNA is TGTGCCAGCAGCTTAGGGTCCGGGGGCCGTTTCACCGGGGAGCTGTTTTTT. The V gene is TRBV7-9, the J gene TRBJ2-2; D may match TRBD1 or TRBD2 (6 bases each). Trimming shortened V by 1 base and J by 4 bases, and 16 bases separated the two germline ends. CDR1 is SEHNR and CDR2 is FQNEAQ in the germline V gene (reference sequence). CDR3 length: 17 residues.

The chain carries TRBV25-1 and TRBJ2-1; tentatively, D is TRBD1 (5 bases). This CDR3 contains 15 residues. V was trimmed by 6 bases and J by 4 bases, leaving 16 bases between them. Germline assignment: CDR1 MGHDK and CDR2 SYGVNS. The CDR3 DNA follows: TGTGCCAGCAGCGTCGCTAGGGGCCCTTACAATGAGCAGTTCTTC. Translation: CASSVARGPYNEQFF.

The CDR3 nucleotides are TGTGCCAGCATCAATCCGGGACTAGCAAATGAGCAGTTCTTC. Translated, it gives CASINPGLANEQFF. The rearrangement joins TRBV7-2 to TRBJ2-1, with 9 bases identical to TRBD2. Germline CDR1 SGHTA, CDR2 FQGNSA. The CDR3 spans 14 residues. V gave up 7 bases and J gave up 7 bases; unmatched junction bases: 8.

This sequence joins TRBV10-3 and TRBJ2-5, with a tentative D call TRBD2 (6 bases). This CDR3 region has 13 residues. Trimming pared 5 bases from V and 1 base from J, leaving 8 bases between. CDR1 is ENHRY and CDR2 is SYGVKD in the germline V gene. For the CDR3, the DNA is TGTGCCATCAGTCTGGGAGGCCAAGAGACCCAGTACTTC. This sequence encodes CAISLGGQETQYF.

This clone was found once. The V gene is TRBV19, the J gene TRBJ2-7; tentative D call: TRBD2 (5 bases). Trimming pared 0 bases from V and 3 bases from J, leaving 33 bases between. Per germline, CDR1 LNHDA and CDR2 SQIVND (reference sequence). The CDR3 has 22 amino acids. CDR3 in amino acids: CASSIDLFLSGEGKGAYYEQYF. CDR3 coding DNA: TGTGCCAGTAGTATAGATCTATTTTTGTCAGGTGAAGGCAAGGGAGCTTACTACGAGCAGTACTTC.

The rearrangement links TRBV7-9 to TRBJ1-1, with 8 bases that match TRBD1. In germline, CDR1 is SEHNR, CDR2 FQNEAQ (reference sequence). The ends lost 4 bases at V and 8 bases at J; junction bases unmatched: 6. The CDR3 contains 13 residues. CDR3 in DNA: TGTGCCAGCAGCTCGCTCGCAGGGGGCGAAGCTTTCTTT. Its translation: CASSSLAGGEAFF.

The chain carries TRBV15 and TRBJ2-7; possible D gene TRBD2, 6 bases. V was clipped by 0 bases and J by 4 bases, with 13 bases between them. This CDR3 has 15 amino acids. Germline V gene lookup returns CDR1 LNHNV and CDR2 YYDKDF (reference sequence). The DNA of the CDR3 is TGTGCCACCAGCAGAGATTGGGGCGGGGCTTACGAGCAGTACTTC. Translation: CATSRDWGGAYEQYF.

This clone was detected only once. This rearrangement joins TRBV11-2 to TRBJ2-1, with a weak D call TRBD2 (6 bases). Germline values: CDR1 SGHAT, CDR2 FQNNGV. The CDR3 spans 18 residues. The V end was cut by 1 base, the J end by 3 bases, with 19 bases between. CDR3 residues: CASSLGQIPGTGYNEQFF. CDR3 nucleotide sequence: TGTGCCAGCAGCTTAGGTCAGATCCCCGGGACTGGCTACAATGAGCAGTTCTTC.

This clone was recorded a few times. This chain connects TRBV18 to TRBJ2-2; 8 bases fit TRBD1. This CDR3 region has 14 residues. Germline V gene data show CDR1 as KGHSH and CDR2 as LQKENI. V lost 6 bases and J lost 5; bases outside the gene matches: 5. CDR3 nucleotide sequence: TGTGCCAGCTCCCAGGGGGCCGGGACCGGGGAGCTGTTTTTT. Protein sequence: CASSQGAGTGELFF.

As concerns this clone: One end of the junction fails to match germline, which may point to a read error. The chain employs TRBV4-2 and TRBJ1-1, with D possibly matching TRBD1 (5 bases). The CDR3 is 14 residues long. The V gene's germline CDR1 is LGHNA and CDR2 YNFKEQ. The CDR3 loop is CASSQDERDRSKTF. DNA for the CDR3: TGTGCCAGCAGCCAAGATGAGAGGGACCGGAGTAAAACCTTT.

The chain has TRBV19 and TRBJ1-4; 11 positions agree with TRBD1. The V gene end was trimmed by 3 bases and the J gene end by 8 bases; junction bases not matched to a gene: 2. Germline CDR1 is LNHDA and CDR2 is SQIVND (reference sequence). The CDR3 runs to 14 residues. The CDR3 region has the DNA TGTGCCAGTAGTATGGGACAGGGGGGGGAAAAACTGTTTTTT. Translation: CASSMGQGGEKLFF.

The V call is TRBV7-2, the J call TRBJ2-5, with D possibly matching TRBD1 (6 bases). V was pared by 2 bases and J by 10 bases, with 20 bases between. The CDR3 extends over 15 amino acids. Germline values: CDR1 SGHTA, CDR2 FQGNSA. The CDR3 protein is CASSLQGRTITGQYF. The CDR3 region has the DNA TGTGCCAGCAGCTTACAGGGGCGAACCATTACCGGCCAGTACTTC.

The chain combines TRBV7-3 with TRBJ2-5; 16 nucleotides match TRBD2. The ends lost 4 bases at V and 5 bases at J; junction bases unmatched: 10. CDR1 and CDR2 from the germline V gene are SGHTA and FQGTGA. This CDR3 region has 18 residues. The CDR3 DNA reads as TGTGCCAGCAGCTCAACCGGGACTAGCGGGGGGGCCGAGGAGACCCAGTACTTC. Translated: CASSSTGTSGGAEETQYF.

The chain has TRBV9 and TRBJ2-3; D not certain. This CDR3 is built from 15 residues. With 0 bases removed from V and 2 bases from J, the gap between germline ends came to 10 bases. Germline V gives CDR1 SGDLS, CDR2 YYNGEE. CDR3 sequence: CASSVGGPPTDTQYF. In nucleotides, the CDR3 is TGTGCCAGCAGCGTAGGTGGGCCACCCACAGATACGCAGTATTTT.

The gene calls are TRBV7-9 and TRBJ2-5; D is ambiguous. The CDR3 extends over 15 amino acids. The germline V and J ends were trimmed by 5 bases and 2 bases, with 15 bases remaining between them. CDR1 is SEHNR and CDR2 is FQNEAQ in the germline V gene (reference sequence). The CDR3 is CASSPKAGLQETQYF. Written as DNA, the CDR3 is TGTGCCAGCAGCCCAAAGGCCGGGTTACAAGAGACCCAGTACTTC.

In regard to this clone: Within the sample, other DNA sequences also encode this same CDR3. This rearrangement joins TRBV3-1 (or the pseudogene TRBV3-2) to TRBJ1-3, with D tentatively TRBD1 (5 bases). The CDR3 has 14 residues. The germline CDR1 and CDR2 sequences are LGHDT and YNNKEL (reference sequence). V was cut by 3 bases and J by 0 bases, with 6 bases left in between. The CDR3 region is CASSQGLSGNTIYF. In nucleotides, the CDR3 is TGTGCCAGCAGCCAGGGGCTCTCTGGAAACACCATATATTTT.

The chain couples TRBV3-1 (or the pseudogene TRBV3-2) to TRBJ1-1; tentative D call: TRBD1 (5 bases). V dropped 3 bases and J dropped 4 bases, with 6 bases sitting between them. Per the germline V gene, CDR1 is LGHDT and CDR2 is YNNKEL (reference sequence). This CDR3 has 12 amino acids. DNA of the CDR3: TGTGCCAGCAGCCAGGGGGTCACTGAAGCTTTCTTT. Protein: CASSQGVTEAFF.

This clone was detected only once. The J gene is TRBJ1-6, the V gene TRBV5-6; D is uncertain. Deletions cut 1 base from V and 9 bases from J, with 8 bases between. The CDR3 is 13 residues long. Germline-derived CDR1 and CDR2 are SGHDT and YYEEEE. The CDR3 here is CASSLKSLSPLHF. CDR3 in DNA: TGTGCCAGCAGCTTGAAGTCCCTTTCACCCCTCCACTTT.

V and J are TRBV27 and TRBJ1-2; D is perhaps TRBD1 (5 bases). CDR3 length equals 13 residues. Trimming left V 9 bases short and J 4 bases short, with 15 bases between. Germline CDR1 reads MNHEY; CDR2 reads SMNVEV (reference sequence). As DNA, the CDR3 is TGTGCCAGTCGGACGGGAGGGGCCTATGGCTACACCTTC. Amino acid sequence: CASRTGGAYGYTF.

CDR3 region: CASSSGTGRLADTQYF. In DNA, the CDR3 is TGTGCCAGCAGCTCCGGGACAGGGCGATTAGCAGATACGCAGTATTTT. The rearrangement joins TRBV7-8 to TRBJ2-3; the match to TRBD1 covers 9 bases. Germline loops: CDR1 SGHVS, CDR2 FQNEAQ. Trimming took 4 bases from V and 4 from J; bases not matched to a gene: 9. The CDR3 contains 16 residues.

The chain is built from TRBV19 and TRBJ1-1, with TRBD1 identical over 9 bases. V dropped 5 bases and J dropped 4; count of bases not matched to a gene: 11. CDR1 and CDR2 from the germline V gene are LNHDA and SQIVND (reference sequence). This CDR3 has 16 amino acids. The CDR3 DNA sequence: TGTGCCAGTAGTCAAACAGGGGGCGCGGGAAGCACTGAAGCTTTCTTT. Encoded protein: CASSQTGGAGSTEAFF.

The rearrangement uses TRBV7-2 and TRBJ2-7; either TRBD1 or TRBD2 may fit D (5 bases each). This CDR3 contains 16 residues. Trimming left V 3 bases short and J 3 bases short, with 18 bases between. In germline, CDR1 is SGHTA, CDR2 FQGNSA. For the CDR3, the DNA is TGTGCCAGCAGCTTCTACCCGGGACCGGAACTCTACGAGCAGTACTTC. Amino acids: CASSFYPGPELYEQYF.